The 15 T cell receptor beta chains reported below all come from one sample, sequenced in a study of CD8 T cells in ankylosing spondylitis. TCRdb reanalysed the 5' RACE reads using MiXCR and keeps one entry per CDR3 protein. The repertoire has around 130,000 distinct CDR3 sequences, about 7% of them found once; the top ten carry 12%. Sequenced input: blood, either unsorted or a sorted T cell fraction (not recorded which). The receptor source for this set is a male donor with ankylosing spondylitis or in good health (not recorded which).

This clonotype was seen at least ten times. The chain is built from TRBV29-1 and TRBJ1-5; D is possibly TRBD1 (5 bases). The CDR3 consists of 13 residues. Trimming pared 5 bases from V and 0 bases from J, leaving 8 bases between. Germline lookup yields CDR1 SQVTM and CDR2 ANQGSEA. As DNA, the CDR3 is TGCAGCGTTCGGGACGGTAGCAATCAGCCCCAGCATTTT. It codes for CSVRDGSNQPQHF.

The V and J genes are TRBV12-3 or TRBV12-4 and TRBJ2-7; TRBD1 is a possible D gene (5 bases). The ends were cut back, 7 bases at V and 0 bases at J, with 13 bases in the middle. This CDR3 has 14 residues. For the CDR3, the DNA is TGTGCCAGCACCATGACAGAGAGCTCCTACGAGCAGTACTTC. Translating it yields CASTMTESSYEQYF.

This clonotype was counted many times. The chain joins TRBV7-8 to TRBJ2-7; unclear D gene. The CDR3 has 16 amino acids. Trimming removed 1 base from V and 2 bases from J, with 15 bases in between. Per the germline V gene, CDR1 is SGHVS and CDR2 is FQNEAQ. As DNA, the CDR3 is TGTGCCAGCAGCTTAGTTTCGTCGGCAACGACCTACGAGCAGTACTTC. This translates into CASSLVSSATTYEQYF.

This clonotype was picked up many times. The rearrangement joins TRBV7-9 to TRBJ2-5; D gene ambiguous. Germline values: CDR1 SEHNR, CDR2 FQNEAQ (reference sequence). The CDR3 runs 13 residues. V was cut by 2 bases and J by 0 bases, with 4 bases left in between. CDR3 in amino acids: CASSLFNQETQYF. The CDR3, as DNA: TGTGCCAGCAGCTTATTCAACCAAGAGACCCAGTACTTC.

V gene TRBV20-1 combines with J gene TRBJ1-5, with no clear D. Between the trimmed V and J ends, which lost 3 bases and 7 bases, there was a span of 13 bases. Germline V gives CDR1 DFQATT, CDR2 SNEGSKA (reference sequence). The CDR3 consists of 13 residues. CDR3 residues: CSARLQEKQPQHF. The CDR3, as DNA: TGCAGTGCTAGGCTGCAGGAGAAGCAGCCCCAGCATTTT.

There are many counts of this clonotype. The rearrangement uses TRBV7-7 and TRBJ2-3; 9 bases are shared with TRBD2. This CDR3 is built from 15 residues. J gave up 4 bases and V 11 bases, and 13 bases lay outside the gene matches. Germline V CDR1 and CDR2: SSHAT, FNYEAQ (reference sequence). The CDR3, as DNA: TGTGCCCAGCCAGTAAGCGGGGGGATCGCAGATACGCAGTATTTT. Protein sequence: CAQPVSGGIADTQYF. Together with reference TRBV7-7 and TRBJ2-3, the CDR3 gives the full variable domain: GAGVSQSPRYKVTKRGQDVTLRCDPISSHATLYWYQQALGQGPEFLTYFNYEAQPDKSGLPSDRFSAERPEGSISTLTIQRTEQRDSAMYRCAQPVSGGIADTQYFGPGTRLTVL.

The table lists this clonotype with many counts. The V call is TRBV7-6, the J call TRBJ2-7, with a possible D match to TRBD1 (5 bases). The CDR3 totals 14 residues. Germline CDR1 is SGHVS and CDR2 is FNYEAQ. Trimming removed 1 base at V and 2 bases at J, with 9 bases between. CDR3 loop: CASSLDVTAYEQYF. CDR3 in DNA: TGTGCCAGCAGCTTAGATGTGACAGCCTACGAGCAGTACTTC.

This clonotype was found many times. The chain has TRBV28 and TRBJ1-4; 9 nucleotides line up with TRBD1. V shed 4 bases and J 7 bases; nucleotides not matched to a gene: 7. CDR1 and CDR2 (germline): MDHEN, SYDVKM. This CDR3 has 15 amino acids. The chain's CDR3 is CASSWTGVGAEKLFF. DNA for the CDR3: TGTGCCAGCAGTTGGACAGGGGTCGGGGCTGAAAAACTGTTTTTT.

A few counts support this clonotype. The rearrangement uses TRBV6-2 or TRBV6-3 and TRBJ1-1; D uncertain. Per germline, CDR1 MNHEY and CDR2 SVGEGT. The CDR3 is 15 amino acids. V gave up 4 bases and J gave up 0 bases, with 12 bases separating them. CDR3 DNA: TGTGCCAGCAGTTCCTCGGCGGGAGTGAACACTGAAGCTTTCTTT. Its protein product is CASSSSAGVNTEAFF.

Ten or more counts support this clonotype. The chain has TRBV12-3 or TRBV12-4 and TRBJ2-3; 9 positions agree with TRBD1. The CDR3 is made up of 14 amino acids. Trimming removed 5 bases from V and 4 bases from J; junction bases left unmatched: 4. CDR3 nucleotide sequence: TGTGCCAGCAGTCCCGGACAGGGGCCAGATACGCAGTATTTT. It codes for CASSPGQGPDTQYF.

This clonotype was detected ten times or more. The V gene is TRBV5-1, the J gene TRBJ2-1; 11 bases are shared with TRBD2. J lost 9 bases, V lost 4 bases, and 12 bases had no gene match. CDR1 is SGHRS and CDR2 is YFSETQ in the germline V gene. This CDR3 has 16 amino acids. DNA for the CDR3: TGCGCCAGCAGCCTATCGGGGCTAGCGGGGGGTATTGAGCAGTTCTTC. Translating it yields CASSLSGLAGGIEQFF.

This clonotype was counted ten times or more. The V gene is TRBV9, the J gene TRBJ2-3; TRBD2 matches 13 bases. CDR1 is SGDLS, CDR2 YYNGEE, per germline. The CDR3 loop spans 15 amino acids. With 4 bases clipped from V and 5 bases from J, the junction kept 4 bases outside the gene matches. The DNA for the CDR3 is TGTGCCAGCAGCCGATGGACTAGCGGGAGAGATACGCAGTATTTT. The encoded protein is CASSRWTSGRDTQYF. The full variable domain, its missing parts supplied by reference TRBV9 and TRBJ2-3, is DSGVTQTPKHLITATGQRVTLRCSPRSGDLSVYWYQQSLDQGLQFLIQYYNGEERAKGNILERFSAQQFPDLHSELNLSSLELGDSALYFCASSRWTSGRDTQYFGPGTRLTVL.

This clonotype was detected many times. This chain joins TRBV10-3 and TRBJ2-3; D possibly uses TRBD1 or TRBD2 (6 bases each). The CDR3 runs 16 residues. Germline V lookup: CDR1 ENHRY, CDR2 SYGVKD. V was pared by 6 bases and J by 3 bases, with 19 bases between. The CDR3 region has the DNA TGTGCCATCAGCCTTGTCCCGAGGGGGAGGACAGATACGCAGTATTTT. This encodes CAISLVPRGRTDTQYF.

The table lists this clonotype with a few counts. The chain recombines TRBV24-1 with TRBJ1-2, with D possibly matching TRBD1 (5 bases). This CDR3 is 13 amino acids long. CDR1 and CDR2 from the germline V gene are KGHDR and SFDVKD. The ends were cut back, 9 bases at V and 2 bases at J, with 12 bases in the middle. This CDR3 reads CATSRDGNYGYTF. CDR3 DNA: TGTGCCACCTCACGGGACGGCAACTATGGCTACACCTTC.

This clonotype was seen at least ten times. This CDR3 is CASSPKAGLVGDTQYF. The CDR3 nucleotides read TGCGCCAGCAGCCCCAAGGCCGGGCTAGTGGGAGATACGCAGTATTTT. V and J are TRBV5-1 and TRBJ2-3; D uncertain. This CDR3 comprises 16 residues. CDR1 SGHRS and CDR2 YFSETQ come from the germline V gene. Trimming took 4 bases from V and 5 from J, leaving 20 bases between them.